This T cell receptor (beta chain) was recorded in a study of spatial heterogeneity in lung cancer. Study-level points and caveats: Resection saw ubiquitous expanded tumor TCRs appear in blood more than follow-up did.

Each TCR cDNA molecule carried a unique molecular identifier. Each CDR3 protein is one row after TCRdb ran MiXCR on the 5' RACE reads. Among around 92,000 distinct CDR3 sequences, approximately 12% were seen once, and the ten largest hold roughly 41%. Trimming removed 1 base at V and 5 bases at J, with 8 bases between. Germline assignment: CDR1 GTSNPN and CDR2 SVGIG (reference sequence). This CDR3 spans 12 amino acids. Time point indicated: sample taken at primary tumor resection. There are a few counts of this clonotype. No antigen is known for it. This clonotype originated in a male donor with early-stage non-small cell lung cancer. The chain links TRBV30 to TRBJ1-2; D is unresolved. This specimen was PBMCs, taken at surgery. Written as DNA, the CDR3 is TGTGCCTGGAGTGAAGGACTGTATGGCTACACCTTC. Residues: CAWSEGLYGYTF.